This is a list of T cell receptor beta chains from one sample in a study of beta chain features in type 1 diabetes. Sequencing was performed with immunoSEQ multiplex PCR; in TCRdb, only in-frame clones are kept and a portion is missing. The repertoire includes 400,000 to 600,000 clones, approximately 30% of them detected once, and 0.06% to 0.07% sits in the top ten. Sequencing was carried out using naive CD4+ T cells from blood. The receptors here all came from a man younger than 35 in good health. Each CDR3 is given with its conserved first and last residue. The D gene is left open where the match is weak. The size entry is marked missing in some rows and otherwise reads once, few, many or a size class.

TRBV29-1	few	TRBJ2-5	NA	TGCAGCGCCCGCCGGGGGGAGACCCAGTACTTC	CSARRGETQYF
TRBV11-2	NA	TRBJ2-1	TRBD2	TGTGCCAGCAAGGAGGGGCTAGCGGGGTACAATGAGCAGTTCTTC	CASKEGLAGYNEQFF
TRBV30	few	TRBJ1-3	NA	TGTGCCTGGGACCAGGGAGGAAACACCATATATTTT	CAWDQGGNTIYF
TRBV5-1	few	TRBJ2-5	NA	TGCGCCAGCAGCCGGGCAGTTCAAGAGACCCAGTACTTC	CASSRAVQETQYF
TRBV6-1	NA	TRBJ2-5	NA	TGTGCCAGCAGTGAAGGGTTCCGGACCCAGTACTTC	CASSEGFRTQYF
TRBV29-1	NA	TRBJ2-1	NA	TGCAGCGTTGGCCCTGTTCCGGGACATAACTACAATGAGCAGTTCTTC	CSVGPVPGHNYNEQFF
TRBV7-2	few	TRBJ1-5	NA	TGTGCCAGCAGCTTAGAGACTGGTATGGGTCAGCCCCAGCATTTT	CASSLETGMGQPQHF
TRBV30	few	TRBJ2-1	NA	TGTGCCTGGGGCTCTGGGGGGCTCTACAATGAGCAGTTCTTC	CAWGSGGLYNEQFF
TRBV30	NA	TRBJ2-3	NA	TGTGCCTGGAGGTGGGCTAGCACAGATACGCAGTATTTT	CAWRWASTDTQYF
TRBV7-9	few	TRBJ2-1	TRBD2	TGTGCCAGCAGCTCCCGGCGGGAGGACAATGAGCAGTTCTTC	CASSSRREDNEQFF
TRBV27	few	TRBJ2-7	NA	TGTGCCAGTAGCTCCGGGGTAGCCTACGAGCAGTACTTC	CASSSGVAYEQYF
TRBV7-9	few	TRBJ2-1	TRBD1	TGTGCCAGCAGGTCGGGGACAGGGGCGTTGGCGCAGTTCTTC	CASRSGTGALAQFF
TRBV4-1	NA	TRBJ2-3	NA	TGCGCCAGCAGCCAAGTAGGGGGCGGGAGAACAGATACGCAGTATTTT	CASSQVGGGRTDTQYF
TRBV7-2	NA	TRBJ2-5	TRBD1	TGTGCCAGCAGCACCCGGACAGGTCTACAAGAGACCCAGTACTTC	CASSTRTGLQETQYF
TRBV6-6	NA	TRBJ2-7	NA	TGTGCCAGCAGTTGGGGAGGCGCCGAGCAGTACTTC	CASSWGGAEQYF
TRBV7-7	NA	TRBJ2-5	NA	TGTGCTAGCAGCTTGGTCGGACAGAGCCAAGAGACCCAGTACTTC	CASSLVGQSQETQYF
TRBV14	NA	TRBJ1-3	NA	TGTGCCAGCAGCCAAGCTCGGAACACCATATATTTT	CASSQARNTIYF
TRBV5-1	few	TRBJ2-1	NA	TGCGCCAGCAGCCTGGACCGAGGCTCCTACAATGAGCAGTTCTTC	CASSLDRGSYNEQFF
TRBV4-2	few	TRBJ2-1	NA	TGTGCCAGCAGCCAAGTTTCAGGGACCAGTAATGAGCAGTTCTTC	CASSQVSGTSNEQFF
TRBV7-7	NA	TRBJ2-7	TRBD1	TGTGCCAGCAGCTTAGAAGGGGGCACCTACGAGCAGTACTTC	CASSLEGGTYEQYF
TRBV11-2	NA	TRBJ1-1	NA	TGTGCCAGCAGCTCCGGTTCCAACACTGAAGCTTTCTTT	CASSSGSNTEAFF
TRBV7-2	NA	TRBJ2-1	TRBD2	TGTGCCAGCAGCCAAAGCGGGAGGACTTACAATGAGCAGTTCTTC	CASSQSGRTYNEQFF
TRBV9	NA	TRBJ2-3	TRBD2	TGTGCCAGCAGTTCCGGACTAGTACCAGATACGCAGTATTTT	CASSSGLVPDTQYF
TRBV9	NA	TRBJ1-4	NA	TGTGCCAGCAGCGTGGAAGAAGGACCTAATGAAAAACTGTTTTTT	CASSVEEGPNEKLFF
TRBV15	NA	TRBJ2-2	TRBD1	TGTGCCACCAGCGGGAACAGGGGGCGCAACACCGGGGAGCTGTTTTTT	CATSGNRGRNTGELFF
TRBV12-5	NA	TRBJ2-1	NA	TGTGCTAGTGGTTTGGGGGGTGGAGGGCCCAATGAGCAGTTCTTC	CASGLGGGGPNEQFF
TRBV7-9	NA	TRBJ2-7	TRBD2	TGTGCCAGCAGCCCGGGGACTAGCGGGAGGCAGCAGTACTTC	CASSPGTSGRQQYF
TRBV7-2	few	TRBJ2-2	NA	TGTGCCTCGGGAGTTTATAGTTCGGAGCTGTTTTTT	CASGVYSSELFF
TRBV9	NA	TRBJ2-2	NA	TGTGCCAGCAGCGCGCGGCCGGGCGGTACGGGGGAGCTGTTTTTT	CASSARPGGTGELFF
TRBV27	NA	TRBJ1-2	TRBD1	TGTGCCAGCAGTTTGGAGCCGGGACAGCCAAGGGGCTACACCTTC	CASSLEPGQPRGYTF
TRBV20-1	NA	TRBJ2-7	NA	TGCAGTGCTAGATGGGGAATCGAGCAGTACTTC	CSARWGIEQYF
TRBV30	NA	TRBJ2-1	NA	TGTGCCTGGACGGCATACAATGAGCAGTTCTTC	CAWTAYNEQFF
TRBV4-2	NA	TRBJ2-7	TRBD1	TGTGCCAGCAGCCTGGGACAGAACCACGAGCAGTACTTC	CASSLGQNHEQYF
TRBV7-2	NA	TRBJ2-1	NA	TGTGCCAGCAGCCACTTTGGCTCCTACAATGAGCAGTTCTTC	CASSHFGSYNEQFF
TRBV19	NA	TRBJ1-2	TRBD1	TGTGCCAGTAGTAGAGGGACAGGGAAGAGGTATGGCTACACCTTC	CASSRGTGKRYGYTF
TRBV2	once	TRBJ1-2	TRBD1	TGTGCCAGCAGTGGGGACAGGGCCTTACCCTATGGCTACACCTTC	CASSGDRALPYGYTF
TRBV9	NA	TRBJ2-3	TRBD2	TGTGCCAGCAGCGTAGCTAGCGGAGTGACAGATACGCAGTATTTT	CASSVASGVTDTQYF
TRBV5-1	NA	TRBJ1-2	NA	TGCGCCAGCAGCGATATGGGCAGGGTGGATGGCTACACCTTC	CASSDMGRVDGYTF
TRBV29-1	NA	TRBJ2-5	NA	TGCAGCGTTGGAGGGCTAGAGCAAGAGACCCAGTACTTC	CSVGGLEQETQYF
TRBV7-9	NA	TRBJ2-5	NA	TGTGCCAGCAGCTTTTCGGCGGGGAAGGAGACCCAGTACTTC	CASSFSAGKETQYF
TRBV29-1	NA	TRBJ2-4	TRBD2	TGCAGCGTGTTGGGACTAGGGGGCATTCAGTACTTC	CSVLGLGGIQYF
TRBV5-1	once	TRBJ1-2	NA	TGCGCCAGCAGTGAACGGGGGCACTATGGCTACACCTTC	CASSERGHYGYTF
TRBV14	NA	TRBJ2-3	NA	TGTGCCAGCAGCCCACTTGGGGCCAGCACAGATACGCAGTATTTT	CASSPLGASTDTQYF
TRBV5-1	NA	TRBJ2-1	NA	TGCGCCAGCAGCTTGGTTTTGGGTCTCAATGAGCAGTTCTTC	CASSLVLGLNEQFF
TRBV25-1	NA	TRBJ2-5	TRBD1	TGTGCCAGCAGTCTACTGGGACAGGGAGAGGAGACCCAGTACTTC	CASSLLGQGEETQYF
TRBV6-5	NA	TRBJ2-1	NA	TGTGCCAGCAGAATCGACAGTTACAATGAGCAGTTCTTC	CASRIDSYNEQFF
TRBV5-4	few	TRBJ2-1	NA	TGTGCCAGCAGCTACGGACAGTACAATGAGCAGTTCTTC	CASSYGQYNEQFF